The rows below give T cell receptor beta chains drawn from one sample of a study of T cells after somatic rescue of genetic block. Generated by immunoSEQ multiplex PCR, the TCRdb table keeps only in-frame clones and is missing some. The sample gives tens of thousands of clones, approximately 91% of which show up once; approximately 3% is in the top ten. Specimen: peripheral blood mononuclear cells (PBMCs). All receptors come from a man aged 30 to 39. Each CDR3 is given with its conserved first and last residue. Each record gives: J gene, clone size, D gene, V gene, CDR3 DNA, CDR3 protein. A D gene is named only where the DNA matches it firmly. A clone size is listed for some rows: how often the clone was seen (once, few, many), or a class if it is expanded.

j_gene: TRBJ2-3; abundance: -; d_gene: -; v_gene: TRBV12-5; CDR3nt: TGTGCTAGTGGTTTGGGCGTGGGATCGGGCACAGATACGCAGTATTTT; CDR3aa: CASGLGVGSGTDTQYF
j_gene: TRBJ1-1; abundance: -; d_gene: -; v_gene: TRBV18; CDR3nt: TGTGCCAGCTCACCTTCCATAAACACTGAAGCTTTCTTT; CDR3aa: CASSPSINTEAFF
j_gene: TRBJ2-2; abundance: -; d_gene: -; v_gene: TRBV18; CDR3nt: TGTGCCGGGCAGGGCACGAACACCGGGGAGCTGTTTTTT; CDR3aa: CAGQGTNTGELFF
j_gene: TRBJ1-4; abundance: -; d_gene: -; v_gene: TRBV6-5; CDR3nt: TGTGCCACCACTTTTAATGAAAAACTGTTTTTT; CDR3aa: CATTFNEKLFF
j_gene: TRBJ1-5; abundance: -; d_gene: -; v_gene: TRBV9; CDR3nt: TGTGCCAGCAGCGTAGAAGGGAGAGGAAATCAGCCCCAGCATTTT; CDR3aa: CASSVEGRGNQPQHF
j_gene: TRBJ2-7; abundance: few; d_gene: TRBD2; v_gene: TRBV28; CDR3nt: TGTGCCAGCAGTGGGTGGGAGGGCTACGAGCAGTACTTC; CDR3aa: CASSGWEGYEQYF
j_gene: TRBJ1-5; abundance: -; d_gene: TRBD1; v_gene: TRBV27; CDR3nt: TGTGCCAGCGGGGACAGGGCTGGGAAGCCCCAGCATTTT; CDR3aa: CASGDRAGKPQHF
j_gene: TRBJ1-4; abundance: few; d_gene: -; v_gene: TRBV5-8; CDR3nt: TGTGCCAGCAGCTTCGGAGTGTGGGATGAAAAACTGTTTTTT; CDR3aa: CASSFGVWDEKLFF
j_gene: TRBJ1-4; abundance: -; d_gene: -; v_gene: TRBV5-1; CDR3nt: TGCGCCAGCAGCTTGTCAGGGTCAAAAGGAAAACTGTTTTTT; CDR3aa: CASSLSGSKGKLFF
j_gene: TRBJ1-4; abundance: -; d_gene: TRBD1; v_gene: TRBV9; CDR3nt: TGTGCCAGCAGCCCCTGGGACAGCTTTAATGAAAAACTGTTTTTT; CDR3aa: CASSPWDSFNEKLFF